The 6 T cell receptor beta chains presented below share a single source sample, sequenced in a study of blood T cell repertoires in COVID-19. Repertoires were generated with immunoSEQ multiplex PCR, while TCRdb's copy carries only in-frame clones and drops some. The sample holds fewer than 350,000 clones, 89% seen once. The sample consisted of PBMCs or T cells enriched from blood (not recorded which). The source of these receptors is a man in his 60s who had recovered from COVID-19.

This chain links TRBV5-6 with TRBJ1-2; no firm D call. Trimming pared 0 bases from V and 3 bases from J, leaving 9 bases between. CDR1 is SGHDT, CDR2 YYEEEE, per germline. This CDR3 is built from 14 residues. The CDR3 reads CASSLELGYYGYTF. The CDR3 bases are TGTGCCAGCAGCTTGGAACTAGGGTACTATGGCTACACCTTC.

The chain has TRBV5-4 and TRBJ2-5, with TRBD2 identical over 8 bases. Germline CDR1 is SGHNT and CDR2 is YYREEE (reference sequence). With 4 bases clipped from V and 5 bases from J, the junction kept 10 bases outside the gene matches. This CDR3 region has 15 residues. This chain's CDR3 is CASSPPREGRETQYF. CDR3 nucleotide sequence: TGTGCCAGCAGCCCTCCACGGGAGGGCCGGGAGACCCAGTACTTC.

The chain has TRBV6-5 and TRBJ2-7; 12 nucleotides agree with TRBD2. The CDR3 runs to 15 residues. V lost 5 bases, J lost 3 bases, and 5 bases stayed unmatched. Germline values: CDR1 MNHEY, CDR2 SVGAGI. This chain's CDR3 is CASSRTLAGGYEQYF. The CDR3 bases are TGTGCCAGCAGTCGCACACTAGCGGGAGGCTACGAGCAGTACTTC.

The chain is built from TRBV15 and TRBJ1-3, with no clear D. The CDR3 covers 17 residues. Deletions cut 2 bases from V and 0 bases from J, with 14 bases between. Germline V lookup: CDR1 LNHNV, CDR2 YYDKDF (reference sequence). CDR3 bases: TGTGCCACCAGCAGAATTTATGCGGGTAACTCTGGAAACACCATATATTTT. It yields the protein CATSRIYAGNSGNTIYF.

V is TRBV7-9 and J is TRBJ2-2; 7 nucleotides match TRBD2. CDR3 length equals 17 residues. Germline loops: CDR1 SEHNR, CDR2 FQNEAQ (reference sequence). V lost 5 bases to trimming and J lost 4 bases; unmatched junction nucleotides: 13. The chain's CDR3 is CASSPRTSPRGTGELFF. As DNA, the CDR3 is TGTGCCAGCAGCCCTCGGACTAGTCCGCGTGGCACCGGGGAGCTGTTTTTT.

This chain connects TRBV27 to TRBJ2-7; D is unresolved. Trimming pared 3 bases from V and 4 bases from J, leaving 10 bases between. The V gene's germline CDR1 is MNHEY and CDR2 SMNVEV (reference sequence). CDR3 length: 13 residues. This CDR3 is CASSFSDRYEQYF. Written as DNA, the CDR3 is TGTGCCAGCAGTTTCTCCGATCGGTACGAGCAGTACTTC.